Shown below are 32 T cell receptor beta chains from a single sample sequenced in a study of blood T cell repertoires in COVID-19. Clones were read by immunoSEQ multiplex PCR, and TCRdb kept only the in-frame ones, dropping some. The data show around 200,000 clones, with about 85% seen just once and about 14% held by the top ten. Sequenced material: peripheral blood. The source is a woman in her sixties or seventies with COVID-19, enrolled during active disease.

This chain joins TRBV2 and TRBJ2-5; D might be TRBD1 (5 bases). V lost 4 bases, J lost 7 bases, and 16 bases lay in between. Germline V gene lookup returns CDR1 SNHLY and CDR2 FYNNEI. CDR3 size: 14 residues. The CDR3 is CASSVQVLRGTQYF. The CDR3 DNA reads TGTGCCAGCAGTGTTCAGGTGTTAAGGGGGACCCAGTACTTC.

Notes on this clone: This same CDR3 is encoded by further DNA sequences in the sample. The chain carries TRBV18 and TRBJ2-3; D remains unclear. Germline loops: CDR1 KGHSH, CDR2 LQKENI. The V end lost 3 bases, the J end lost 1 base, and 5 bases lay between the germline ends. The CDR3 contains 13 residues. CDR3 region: CASSPGRTDTQYF. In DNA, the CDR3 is TGTGCCAGCTCACCGGGCCGCACAGATACGCAGTATTTT.

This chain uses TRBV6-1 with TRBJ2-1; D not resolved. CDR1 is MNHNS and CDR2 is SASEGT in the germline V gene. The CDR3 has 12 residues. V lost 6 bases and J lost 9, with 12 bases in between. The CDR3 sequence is CASSFNPVEQFF. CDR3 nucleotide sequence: TGTGCCAGCAGCTTTAACCCGGTTGAGCAGTTCTTC.

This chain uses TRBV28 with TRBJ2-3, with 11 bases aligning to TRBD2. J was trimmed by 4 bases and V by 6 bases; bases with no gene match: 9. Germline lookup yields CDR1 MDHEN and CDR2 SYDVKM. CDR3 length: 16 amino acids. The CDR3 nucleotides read TGTGCCAGCAGGGGATGGGTTAGCGGGAGGGCAGATACGCAGTATTTT. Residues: CASRGWVSGRADTQYF.

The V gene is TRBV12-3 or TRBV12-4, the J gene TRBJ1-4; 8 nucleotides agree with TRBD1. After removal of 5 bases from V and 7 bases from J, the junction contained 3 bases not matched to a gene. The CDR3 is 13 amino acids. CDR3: CASSRTGSEKLFF. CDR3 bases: TGTGCCAGCAGTAGGACAGGGAGTGAAAAACTGTTTTTT.

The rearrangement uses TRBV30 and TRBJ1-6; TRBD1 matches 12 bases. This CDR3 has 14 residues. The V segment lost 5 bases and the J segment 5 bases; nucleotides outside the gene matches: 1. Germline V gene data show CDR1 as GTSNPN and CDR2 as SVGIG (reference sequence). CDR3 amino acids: CAWGTGGNNSPLHF. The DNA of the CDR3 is TGTGCCTGGGGGACAGGGGGCAATAATTCACCCCTCCACTTT.

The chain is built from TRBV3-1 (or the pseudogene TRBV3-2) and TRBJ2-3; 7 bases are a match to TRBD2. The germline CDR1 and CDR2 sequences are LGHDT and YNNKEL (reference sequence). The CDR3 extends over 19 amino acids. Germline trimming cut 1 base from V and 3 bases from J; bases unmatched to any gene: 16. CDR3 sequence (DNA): TGTGCCAGCAGCCAAGCCCTTGGCAGAAGGGAGGGAAGAACAGATACGCAGTATTTT. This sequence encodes CASSQALGRREGRTDTQYF.

The CDR3 loop is CASSPHGRTGSNSNQPQHF. CDR3 nucleotides: TGTGCCAGCAGTCCCCACGGACGGACAGGCTCAAATAGCAATCAGCCCCAGCATTTT. The V gene is TRBV6-6, the J gene TRBJ1-5; 7 bases fit TRBD1. V was pared by 5 bases and J by 0 bases, with 16 bases of the junction left unmatched. CDR3 length equals 19 residues. CDR1 MNHNY and CDR2 SVGAGI come from the germline V gene (reference sequence).

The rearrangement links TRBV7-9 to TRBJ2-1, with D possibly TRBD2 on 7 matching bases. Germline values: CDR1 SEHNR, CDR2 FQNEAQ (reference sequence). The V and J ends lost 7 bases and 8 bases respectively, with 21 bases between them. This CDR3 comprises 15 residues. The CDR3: CASTRGSGVTDEQFF. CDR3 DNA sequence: TGTGCCAGCACCAGGGGCAGCGGGGTCACGGATGAGCAGTTCTTC. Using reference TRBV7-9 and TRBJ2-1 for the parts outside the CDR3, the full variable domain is DTGVSQNPRHKITKRGQNVTFRCDPISEHNRLYWYRQTLGQGPEFLTYFQNEAQLEKSRLLSDRFSAERPKGSFSTLEIQRTEQGDSAMYLCASTRGSGVTDEQFFGPGTRLTVL.

The CDR3 nucleotides read TGTGCCAGCAGCTCCCGACAGGGGCAGAACACTGAAGCTTTCTTT. It translates to CASSSRQGQNTEAFF. This chain uses TRBV7-8 with TRBJ1-1, with 8 bases matching TRBD1. The CDR3 covers 15 residues. CDR1 and CDR2 from the germline V gene are SGHVS and FQNEAQ. Germline trimming cut 4 bases from V and 1 base from J; bases unmatched to any gene: 5.

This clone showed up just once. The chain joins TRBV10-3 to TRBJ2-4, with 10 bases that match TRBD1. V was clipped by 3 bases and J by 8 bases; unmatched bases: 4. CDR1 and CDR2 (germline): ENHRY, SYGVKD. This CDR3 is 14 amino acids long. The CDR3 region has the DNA TGTGCCATCAGTGATCGACAGGGGGCAGACATTCAGTACTTC. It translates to CAISDRQGADIQYF.

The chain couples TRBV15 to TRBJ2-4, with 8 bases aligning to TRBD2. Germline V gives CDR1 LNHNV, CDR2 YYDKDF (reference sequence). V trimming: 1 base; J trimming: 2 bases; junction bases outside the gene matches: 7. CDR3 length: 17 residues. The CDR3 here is CATSRVSAGGPKNIQYF. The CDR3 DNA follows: TGTGCCACCAGCAGAGTGTCGGCGGGGGGCCCCAAAAACATTCAGTACTTC.

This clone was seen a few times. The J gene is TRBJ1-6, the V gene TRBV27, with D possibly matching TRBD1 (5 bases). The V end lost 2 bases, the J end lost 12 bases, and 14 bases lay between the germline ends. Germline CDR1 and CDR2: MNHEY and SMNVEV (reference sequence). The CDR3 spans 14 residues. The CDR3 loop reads CASSLKTEFRPLHF. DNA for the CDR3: TGTGCCAGCAGTTTAAAGACAGAGTTCCGACCCCTCCACTTT.

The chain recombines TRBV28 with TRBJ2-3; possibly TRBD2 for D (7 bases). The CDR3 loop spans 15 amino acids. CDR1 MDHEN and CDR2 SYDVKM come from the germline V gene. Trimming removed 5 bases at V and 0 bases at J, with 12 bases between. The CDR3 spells CASSPRGASTDTQYF. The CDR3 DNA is TGTGCCAGCAGTCCCCGGGGGGCTAGCACAGATACGCAGTATTTT. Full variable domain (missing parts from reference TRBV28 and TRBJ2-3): DVKVTQSSRYLVKRTGEKVFLECVQDMDHENMFWYRQDPGLGLRLIYFSYDVKMKEKGDIPEGYSVSREKKERFSLILESASTNQTSMYLCASSPRGASTDTQYFGPGTRLTVL.

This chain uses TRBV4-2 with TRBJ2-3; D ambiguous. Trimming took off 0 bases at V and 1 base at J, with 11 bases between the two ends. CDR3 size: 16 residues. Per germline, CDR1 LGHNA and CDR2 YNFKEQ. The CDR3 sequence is CASSQDIQQRTDTQYF. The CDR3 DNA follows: TGTGCCAGCAGCCAAGATATCCAACAACGCACAGATACGCAGTATTTT.

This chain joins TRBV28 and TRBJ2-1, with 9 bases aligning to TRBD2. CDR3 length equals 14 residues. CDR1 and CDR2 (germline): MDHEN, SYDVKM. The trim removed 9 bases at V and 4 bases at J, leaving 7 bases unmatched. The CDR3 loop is CASQKTSGYNEQFF. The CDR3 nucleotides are TGTGCCAGTCAGAAAACTAGCGGGTACAATGAGCAGTTCTTC.

Here the CDR3 DNA reads TGTGCCAGCAGCCAAAGCACGCCCGGCGGCGATACGCAGTATTTT. Its translation is CASSQSTPGGDTQYF. This rearrangement joins TRBV4-2 to TRBJ2-3; no firm D call. Per germline, CDR1 LGHNA and CDR2 YNFKEQ. The CDR3 extends over 15 amino acids. V lost 2 bases to trimming and J lost 6 bases, with 15 bases between them.

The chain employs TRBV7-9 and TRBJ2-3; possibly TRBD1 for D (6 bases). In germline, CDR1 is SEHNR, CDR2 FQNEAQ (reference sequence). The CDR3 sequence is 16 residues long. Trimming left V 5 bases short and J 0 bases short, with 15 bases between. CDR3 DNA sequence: TGTGCCAGCAGCGAGAGCCGGACAGCCAGCACAGATACGCAGTATTTT. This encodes CASSESRTASTDTQYF.

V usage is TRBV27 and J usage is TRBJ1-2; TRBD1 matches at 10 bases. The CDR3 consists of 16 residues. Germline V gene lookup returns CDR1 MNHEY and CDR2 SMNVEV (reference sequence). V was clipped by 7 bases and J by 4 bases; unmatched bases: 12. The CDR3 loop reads CASNPGTGTGVYGYTF. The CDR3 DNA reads TGTGCCAGCAACCCAGGGACCGGGACAGGGGTCTATGGCTACACCTTC.

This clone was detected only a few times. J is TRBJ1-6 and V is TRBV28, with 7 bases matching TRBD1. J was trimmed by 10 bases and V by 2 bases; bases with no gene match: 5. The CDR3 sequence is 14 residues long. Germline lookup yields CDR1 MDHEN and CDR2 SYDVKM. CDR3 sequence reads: CASSLVGGESPLHF. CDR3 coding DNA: TGTGCCAGCAGTTTAGTAGGGGGCGAATCACCCCTCCACTTT.

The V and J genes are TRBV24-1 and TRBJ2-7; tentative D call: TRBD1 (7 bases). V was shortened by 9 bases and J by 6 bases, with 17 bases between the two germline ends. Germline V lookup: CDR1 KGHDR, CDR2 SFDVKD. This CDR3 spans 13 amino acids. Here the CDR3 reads CATSFQGGSEQYF. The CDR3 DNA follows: TGTGCCACCTCATTTCAGGGGGGCTCCGAGCAGTACTTC.

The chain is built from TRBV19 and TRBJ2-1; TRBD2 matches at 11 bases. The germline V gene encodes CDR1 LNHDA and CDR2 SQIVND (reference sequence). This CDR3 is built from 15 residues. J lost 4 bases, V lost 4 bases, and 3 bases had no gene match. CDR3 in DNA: TGTGCCAGTAGTACAACTAGCGGGGGATACAATGAGCAGTTCTTC. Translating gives CASSTTSGGYNEQFF.

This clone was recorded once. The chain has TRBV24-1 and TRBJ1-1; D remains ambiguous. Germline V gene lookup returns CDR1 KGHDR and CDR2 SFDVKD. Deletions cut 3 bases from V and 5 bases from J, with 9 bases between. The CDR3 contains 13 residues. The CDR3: CATSDGQRTEAFF. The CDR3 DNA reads TGTGCCACCAGTGATGGTCAGCGGACTGAAGCTTTCTTT.

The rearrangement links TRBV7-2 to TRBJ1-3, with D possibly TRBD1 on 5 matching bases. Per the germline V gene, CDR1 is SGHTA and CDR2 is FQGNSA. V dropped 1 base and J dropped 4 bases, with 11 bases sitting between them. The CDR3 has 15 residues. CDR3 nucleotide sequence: TGTGCCAGCAGCTTAGTTTCTGGGGCCGGAAACACCATATATTTT. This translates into CASSLVSGAGNTIYF. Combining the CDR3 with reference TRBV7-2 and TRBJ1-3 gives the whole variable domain GAGVSQSPSNKVTEKGKDVELRCDPISGHTALYWYRQSLGQGLEFLIYFQGNSAPDKSGLPSDRFSAERTGGSVSTLTIQRTQQEDSAVYLCASSLVSGAGNTIYFGEGSWLTVV.

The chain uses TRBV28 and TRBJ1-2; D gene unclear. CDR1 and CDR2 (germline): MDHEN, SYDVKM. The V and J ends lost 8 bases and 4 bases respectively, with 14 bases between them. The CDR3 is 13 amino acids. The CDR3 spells CASLGGGLYGYTF. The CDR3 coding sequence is TGTGCCAGCCTAGGAGGAGGCCTCTATGGCTACACCTTC.

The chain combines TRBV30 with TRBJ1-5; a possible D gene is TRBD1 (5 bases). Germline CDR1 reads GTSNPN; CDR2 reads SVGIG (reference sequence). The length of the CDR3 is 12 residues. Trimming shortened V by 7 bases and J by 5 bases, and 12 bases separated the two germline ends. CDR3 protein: CAFQAGHQPQHF. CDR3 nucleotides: TGTGCCTTTCAGGCAGGGCATCAGCCCCAGCATTTT.

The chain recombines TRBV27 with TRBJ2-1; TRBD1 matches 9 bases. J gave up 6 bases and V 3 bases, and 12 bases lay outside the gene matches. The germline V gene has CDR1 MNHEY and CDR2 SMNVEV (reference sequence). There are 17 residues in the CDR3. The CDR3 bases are TGTGCCAGCAGTTTGCGATTTTTGGACAGGGGTTTCAATGAGCAGTTCTTC. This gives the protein CASSLRFLDRGFNEQFF.

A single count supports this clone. The CDR3 region is CATSTTGNYGYTF. The CDR3 DNA follows: TGTGCCACCAGCACGACAGGGAACTATGGCTACACCTTC. The V gene is TRBV15, the J gene TRBJ1-2; 7 nucleotides match TRBD1. J gave up 2 bases and V 4 bases, and 1 base lay outside the gene matches. The CDR3 is 13 residues long. Germline lookup yields CDR1 LNHNV and CDR2 YYDKDF (reference sequence).

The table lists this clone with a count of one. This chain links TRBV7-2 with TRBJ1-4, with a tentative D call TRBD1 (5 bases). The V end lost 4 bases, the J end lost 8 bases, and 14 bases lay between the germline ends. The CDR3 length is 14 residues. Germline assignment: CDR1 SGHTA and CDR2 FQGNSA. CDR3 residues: CASSSGHGGEKLFF. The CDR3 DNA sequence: TGTGCCAGCAGCTCCGGACACGGGGGGGAAAAACTGTTTTTT.

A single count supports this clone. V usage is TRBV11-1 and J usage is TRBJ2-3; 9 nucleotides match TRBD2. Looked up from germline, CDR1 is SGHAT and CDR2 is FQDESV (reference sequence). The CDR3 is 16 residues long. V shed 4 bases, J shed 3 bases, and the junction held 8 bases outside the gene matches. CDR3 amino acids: CASSSPVLAGTDTQYF. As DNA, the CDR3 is TGTGCCAGCAGCTCTCCAGTCCTAGCGGGAACAGATACGCAGTATTTT. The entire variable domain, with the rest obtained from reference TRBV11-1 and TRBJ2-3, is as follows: EAEVAQSPRYKITEKSQAVAFWCDPISGHATLYWYRQILGQGPELLVQFQDESVVDDSQLPKDRFSAERLKGVDSTLKIQPAELGDSAMYLCASSSPVLAGTDTQYFGPGTRLTVL.

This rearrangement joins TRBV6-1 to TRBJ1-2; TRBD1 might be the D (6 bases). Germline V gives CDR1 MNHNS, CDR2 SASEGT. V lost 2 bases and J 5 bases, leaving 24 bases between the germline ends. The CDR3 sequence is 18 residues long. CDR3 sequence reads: CASSELWGLQGRGYGYTF. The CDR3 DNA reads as TGTGCCAGCAGTGAATTATGGGGATTACAGGGAAGGGGGTATGGCTACACCTTC.

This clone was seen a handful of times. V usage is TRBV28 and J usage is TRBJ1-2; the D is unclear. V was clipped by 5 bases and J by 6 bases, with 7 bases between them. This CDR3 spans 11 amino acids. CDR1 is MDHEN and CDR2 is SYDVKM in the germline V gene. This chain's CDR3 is CASSGLDGYTF. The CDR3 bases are TGTGCCAGCAGTGGGCTGGATGGCTACACCTTC.